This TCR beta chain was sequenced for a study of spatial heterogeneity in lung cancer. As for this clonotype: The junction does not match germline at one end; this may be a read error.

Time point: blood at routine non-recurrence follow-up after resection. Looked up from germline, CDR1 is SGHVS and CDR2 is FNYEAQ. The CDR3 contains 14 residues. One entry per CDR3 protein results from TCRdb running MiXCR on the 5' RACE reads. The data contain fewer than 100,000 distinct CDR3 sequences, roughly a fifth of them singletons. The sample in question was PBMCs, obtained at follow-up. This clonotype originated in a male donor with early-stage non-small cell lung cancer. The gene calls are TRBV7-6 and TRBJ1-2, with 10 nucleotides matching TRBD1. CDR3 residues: CASSPGQGNYGCTF. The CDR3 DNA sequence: TGTGCCAGCAGCCCGGGACAGGGGAACTATGGCTGCACCTTC.